Shown below are 23 T cell receptor beta chains from a single sample sequenced in a study of cytomegalovirus exposure and HLA in healthy donors. Primers for the PCR totalled 60 Vbeta and 13 Jbeta. The assay was immunoSEQ multiplex PCR, and TCRdb's table has in-frame clones only and misses some. This repertoire shows 84,000 or so clones, around four fifths found once; its top ten account for approximately 1.5%. The sequenced sample was PBMCs. The receptor source for this set is a male donor in good health and CMV-seronegative.

The chain links TRBV10-3 to TRBJ1-2; a weak D match, TRBD1 (5 bases). V was pared by 6 bases and J by 0 bases, with 11 bases between. This CDR3 region has 14 residues. Germline-derived CDR1 and CDR2 are ENHRY and SYGVKD. CDR3: CAIRGRGSNYGYTF. The DNA of the CDR3 is TGTGCCATCAGAGGAAGGGGTTCTAACTATGGCTACACCTTC.

This clone was counted between two and nine times. This chain joins TRBV5-1 and TRBJ2-5; TRBD2 matches 16 bases. Germline V gene sequence: CDR1 SGHRS, CDR2 YFSETQ. V lost 4 bases and J lost 5; bases outside the gene matches: 8. The CDR3 has 17 residues. The CDR3 sequence: CASSPGTSGRAGETQYF. The CDR3 nucleotides are TGCGCCAGCAGCCCGGGGACTAGCGGGAGGGCCGGGGAGACCCAGTACTTC.

This rearrangement joins TRBV10-3 to TRBJ1-3; 9 bases are shared with TRBD1. V trimming: 5 bases; J trimming: 0 bases; junction bases outside the gene matches: 5. CDR1 is ENHRY and CDR2 is SYGVKD in the germline V gene. The CDR3 loop spans 16 amino acids. CDR3 sequence: CAISQQGAISGNTIYF. In DNA form, the CDR3 reads TGTGCCATCAGTCAACAGGGGGCCATCTCTGGAAACACCATATATTTT.

J is TRBJ2-3 and V is TRBV7-2; D is unclear. Per the germline V gene, CDR1 is SGHTA and CDR2 is FQGNSA. This CDR3 has 12 amino acids. V was shortened by 5 bases and J by 1 base, with 4 bases between the two germline ends. The CDR3 region is CASSPGTDTQYF. As DNA, the CDR3 is TGTGCCAGCAGCCCCGGCACAGATACGCAGTATTTT.

This clone has only a few counts. CDR3 in amino acids: CASSPLPGLAGHEQFF. CDR3 coding DNA: TGCGCCAGCAGCCCGTTACCGGGACTAGCGGGACATGAGCAGTTCTTC. The chain uses TRBV4-3 and TRBJ2-1, with 13 bases matching TRBD2. The germline CDR1 and CDR2 sequences are LGHNA and YSLEER. The CDR3 length is 16 residues. With 4 bases clipped from V and 8 bases from J, the junction kept 8 bases outside the gene matches.

This clone has just one count. V usage is TRBV6-6 and J usage is TRBJ1-4; D is unclear. V was shortened by 2 bases and J by 0 bases, with 7 bases between the two germline ends. Germline V gives CDR1 MNHNY, CDR2 SVGAGI (reference sequence). This CDR3 has 15 amino acids. The CDR3 nucleotides are TGTGCCAGCAGTTACGGGCGGGCAACTAATGAAAAACTGTTTTTT. Protein: CASSYGRATNEKLFF.

This clone was counted once. The chain joins TRBV19 to TRBJ2-1; 16 bases are a match to TRBD2. The CDR3 consists of 20 residues. The V gene's germline CDR1 is LNHDA and CDR2 SQIVND (reference sequence). The V gene end was trimmed by 2 bases and the J gene end by 0 bases; junction bases not matched to a gene: 7. The CDR3 reads CASSISGTSGRAISYNEQFF. The CDR3 DNA reads TGTGCCAGTAGTATATCAGGGACTAGCGGGAGGGCAATCTCCTACAATGAGCAGTTCTTC. Filled out from reference TRBV19 and TRBJ2-1, the complete variable domain reads DGGITQSPKYLFRKEGQNVTLSCEQNLNHDAMYWYRQDPGQGLRLIYYSQIVNDFQKGDIAEGYSVSREKKESFPLTVTSAQKNPTAFYLCASSISGTSGRAISYNEQFFGPGTRLTVL.

This sequence joins TRBV5-1 and TRBJ2-1; tentative D call: TRBD2 (6 bases). CDR3 length: 12 amino acids. Looked up from germline, CDR1 is SGHRS and CDR2 is YFSETQ. V was clipped by 3 bases and J by 9 bases, with 10 bases between them. CDR3 nucleotide sequence: TGCGCCAGCAGCTGGAGGGGAGGTGAGCAGTTCTTC. This codes for CASSWRGGEQFF.

This chain joins TRBV9 and TRBJ2-5, with 9 bases fitting TRBD2. The CDR3 sequence is 14 residues long. Germline V gene lookup returns CDR1 SGDLS and CDR2 YYNGEE. The V gene end was trimmed by 0 bases and the J gene end by 3 bases; junction bases not matched to a gene: 0. The CDR3 sequence is CASSVGLAEETQYF. In nucleotides, the CDR3 is TGTGCCAGCAGCGTAGGACTAGCGGAAGAGACCCAGTACTTC.

The chain carries TRBV27 and TRBJ2-7, with 9 bases lining up with TRBD1. The CDR3 has 14 amino acids. With V trimmed by 5 bases and J by 4 bases, 6 bases remained unmatched. Germline lookup yields CDR1 MNHEY and CDR2 SMNVEV (reference sequence). The DNA of the CDR3 is TGTGCCAGCAGTGTGAAGACAGGGGGATACGAGCAGTACTTC. Amino acids: CASSVKTGGYEQYF.

This clone was picked up a small number of times. Other DNA sequences within the sample encode an identical CDR3. The J gene is TRBJ2-7, the V gene TRBV2; D unclear. Trimming stripped 7 bases from V and 4 bases from J, with 14 bases between. The germline CDR1 and CDR2 sequences are SNHLY and FYNNEI. The CDR3 loop spans 13 amino acids. The CDR3 DNA is TGTGCCAGCAACAAAACAGCCGGATACGAGCAGTACTTC. Its protein is CASNKTAGYEQYF.

The table lists this clone with a count of one. The J gene is TRBJ2-7, the V gene TRBV11-2; D is uncertain. V was cut by 4 bases and J by 3 bases, with 10 bases left in between. The CDR3 spans 13 residues. CDR1 SGHAT and CDR2 FQNNGV come from the germline V gene. CDR3 amino acids: CASSSRPLYEQYF. The CDR3 region has the DNA TGTGCCAGCAGCTCACGTCCACTCTACGAGCAGTACTTC.

The V and J genes are TRBV28 and TRBJ2-5; unclear D gene. The DNA end is a closer match to TRBJ2-7, so the J assignment may be wrong. The length of the CDR3 is 12 residues. CDR1 MDHEN and CDR2 SYDVKM come from the germline V gene. The CDR3 here is CASSSKPYEQYF. DNA for the CDR3: TGTGCCAGCAGTTCGAAGCCCTACGAGCAGTACTTC.

V usage is TRBV6-5 and J usage is TRBJ2-1; 11 nucleotides agree with TRBD2. With V trimmed by 7 bases and J by 5 bases, 7 bases remained unmatched. Per the germline V gene, CDR1 is MNHEY and CDR2 is SVGAGI. The CDR3 sequence is 15 residues long. CDR3 DNA: TGTGCCAGCACAAATAGCGGGAGGGTCCACAATGAGCAGTTCTTC. It specifies CASTNSGRVHNEQFF.

The CDR3 nucleotides read TGTGCCAGCAGACTCGGGACAGGGATCGCCAATCAGCCCCAGCATTTT. Its translation is CASRLGTGIANQPQHF. The chain is built from TRBV27 and TRBJ1-5, with 9 positions matching TRBD1. Losses at the gene ends were 6 bases for V and 3 bases for J; bases not matched to a gene: 9. The CDR3 runs 16 residues. Germline V lookup: CDR1 MNHEY, CDR2 SMNVEV (reference sequence).

The J gene is TRBJ1-4, the V gene TRBV4-1; 9 nucleotides agree with TRBD1. This CDR3 is built from 15 residues. Per the germline V gene, CDR1 is MGHRA and CDR2 is YSYEKL. V gave up 0 bases and J gave up 6 bases; unmatched junction bases: 2. The CDR3 here is CASSQEGTGYEKLFF. CDR3 nucleotides: TGCGCCAGCAGCCAAGAGGGGACAGGGTATGAAAAACTGTTTTTT.

This clone was picked up a small number of times. This sequence joins TRBV5-5 and TRBJ2-3; D is unclear. CDR1 and CDR2 from the germline V gene are SGHKS and YYEKEE (reference sequence). The CDR3 contains 14 residues. Trimming shortened V by 4 bases and J by 1 base, and 10 bases separated the two germline ends. The CDR3 spells CASSPVPGTDTQYF. As DNA, the CDR3 is TGTGCCAGCAGCCCTGTCCCTGGCACAGATACGCAGTATTTT.

This sequence joins TRBV11-3 and TRBJ2-1; 9 positions agree with TRBD2. J was trimmed by 10 bases and V by 5 bases; bases with no gene match: 12. Germline-derived CDR1 and CDR2 are SGHNT and YENEEA. This CDR3 has 15 amino acids. This CDR3 is CASSHSLLAGREQFF. CDR3 sequence (DNA): TGTGCCAGCAGCCATTCTTTGCTAGCGGGAAGGGAGCAGTTCTTC.

The chain links TRBV4-3 to TRBJ1-2; 7 bases match TRBD1. The germline CDR1 and CDR2 sequences are LGHNA and YSLEER. The CDR3 covers 14 residues. The V and J ends lost 1 base and 3 bases, in that order; junction bases with no gene match: 2. The CDR3 nucleotides read TGCGCCAGCAGCCAAGTGGGGACAGACTATGGCTACACCTTC. As protein: CASSQVGTDYGYTF.

This clone occurred a few times. J is TRBJ1-1 and V is TRBV5-5; 11 positions agree with TRBD1. The germline V gene encodes CDR1 SGHKS and CDR2 YYEKEE (reference sequence). V was pared by 3 bases and J by 4 bases, with 2 bases of the junction left unmatched. This CDR3 is 14 amino acids long. The DNA of the CDR3 is TGTGCCAGCAGCTCCGGGACAGGGGGCACTGAAGCTTTCTTT. Its protein product is CASSSGTGGTEAFF.

The genes are TRBV27 and TRBJ1-5, with D possibly TRBD1 on 6 matching bases. Germline-derived CDR1 and CDR2 are MNHEY and SMNVEV (reference sequence). CDR3 length: 16 amino acids. Trimming took 5 bases from V and 0 from J, leaving 14 bases between them. In DNA form, the CDR3 reads TGTGCCAGCAGTGGAGGGGGGGCAGGTAGCAATCAGCCCCAGCATTTT. Translation: CASSGGGAGSNQPQHF.

V usage is TRBV28 and J usage is TRBJ2-3, with a possible D match to TRBD2 (5 bases). This CDR3 is built from 14 residues. The V and J ends lost 10 bases and 2 bases respectively, with 16 bases between them. CDR1 and CDR2 from the germline V gene are MDHEN and SYDVKM. CDR3 DNA sequence: TGTGCCACCTCCCAGGACTTGTCCACAGATACGCAGTATTTT. Amino acids: CATSQDLSTDTQYF.

Turning to this clone: An end of the junction does not agree with germline; a read error may underlie this. The gene calls are TRBV9 and TRBJ2-7; D is possibly TRBD1 (7 bases). Germline CDR1 is SGDLS and CDR2 is YYNGEE. The CDR3 has 12 residues. The CDR3 reads CASSVVEGGQHF. The CDR3 DNA follows: TGTGCCAGCAGCGTAGTTGAGGGGGGACAGCACTTC.